This TCR beta chain was found in a study of blood T cell repertoires in COVID-19. The wider study: Specimens from acute and convalescent COVID-19 originated in the United States, Italy and Spain. PBMCs, B-cell-depleted T cells, or T cells provided the cDNA or gDNA that made up the material.

Authors' data handling: Amplification of reference gene primers provided the estimated nucleated cell counts. Sequenced by immunoSEQ multiplex PCR; TCRdb stores in-frame clones only, minus some. V, J and clone size were drawn from that table, and D and trimming were deduced from the DNA. The data contain about 100,000 clones, roughly 88% of them seen just once; the ten biggest clones take up around 6.5%. The J segment lost 8 bases and the V segment lost 3 bases, leaving 11 bases of the junction unmatched. The CDR3 sequence is 15 residues long. CDR1 is LNHDA, CDR2 SQIVND, per germline (reference sequence).

The source is a man aged 45 to 65 with active or convalescent COVID-19. Sequences were obtained from peripheral blood. This sequence joins TRBV19 and TRBJ1-2; 8 bases agree with TRBD1. CDR3 DNA: TGTGCCAGTAGTATCGATTGGCAGGGGGCATCCGGCTACACCTTC. The encoded protein is CASSIDWQGASGYTF.